This is a list of T cell receptor beta chains from one sample in a study of blood T cell repertoires in COVID-19. Profiling relied on immunoSEQ multiplex PCR, and the TCRdb table lists in-frame clones only, not all of them. Among 20,000 to 30,000 clones listed, 88% were seen once. The sequencing input was peripheral blood. The source is a man in his sixties or seventies with acute or convalescent COVID-19. Each CDR3 is given with its conserved first and last residue. D genes are given only for firm matches. Clone size is not always given. Where it is, it says once, few, many or a class for expanded clones.

d_call | clone_size | j_call | v_call | cdr3_nt | cdr3_aa
TRBD1 | - | TRBJ2-1 | TRBV2 | TGTGCCAGCAAGGGACAGGGGGCGTCGGATGAGCAGTTCTTC | CASKGQGASDEQFF
TRBD1 | once | TRBJ2-6 | TRBV19 | TGTGCCAGTAGTATGACAGGGGCCACGGGGGGGGCCAACGTCCTGACTTTC | CASSMTGATGGANVLTF
TRBD2 | - | TRBJ2-1 | TRBV27 | TGTGCCAGCCACTTCGGGTTAGCGGGAGGGTATGAGCAGTTCTTC | CASHFGLAGGYEQFF
TRBD1 | - | TRBJ1-4 | TRBV29-1 | TGCAGCGGTCGGGACAGTGAAAAACTGTTTTTT | CSGRDSEKLFF
- | - | TRBJ2-5 | TRBV18 | TGTGCCAGCTCACCACAAACACCCGACTGGTCTCGAGAGACCCAGTACTTC | CASSPQTPDWSRETQYF
TRBD1 | - | TRBJ2-2 | TRBV29-1 | TGCAGCGTTGGGACAGGGAGCGGCGGGGAGCTGTTTTTT | CSVGTGSGGELFF
TRBD1 | few | TRBJ1-5 | TRBV6-6 | TGTGCCAGCACCGCCCCCGGGACAGACAATCAGCCCCAGCATTTT | CASTAPGTDNQPQHF
TRBD1 | - | TRBJ1-2 | TRBV18 | TGTGCCAGCTCACCCACGGGACAGGCCATCTATGGCTACACCTTC | CASSPTGQAIYGYTF
- | few | TRBJ1-2 | TRBV12-3/TRBV12-4 | TGTGCCAGCAGTTCCGGGACTGAGTATGGCTACACCTTC | CASSSGTEYGYTF
TRBD1 | - | TRBJ2-7 | TRBV6-5 | TGTGCCAGCAGCCTCGGGACAGGGGGCGGCTACGAGCAGTACTTC | CASSLGTGGGYEQYF
- | - | TRBJ1-2 | TRBV10-3 | TGTGCCATCAGTGAACAGGACGGCACTGGGGATGGCTACACCTTC | CAISEQDGTGDGYTF